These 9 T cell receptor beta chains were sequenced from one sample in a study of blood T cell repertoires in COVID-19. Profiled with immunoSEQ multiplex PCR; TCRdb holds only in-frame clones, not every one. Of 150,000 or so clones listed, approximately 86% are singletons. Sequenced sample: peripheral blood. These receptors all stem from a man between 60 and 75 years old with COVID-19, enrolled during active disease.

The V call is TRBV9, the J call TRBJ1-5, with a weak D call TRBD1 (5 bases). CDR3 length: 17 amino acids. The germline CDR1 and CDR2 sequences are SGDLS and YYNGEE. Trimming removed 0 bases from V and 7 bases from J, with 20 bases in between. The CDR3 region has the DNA TGTGCCAGCAGCGTAGGGAGACAGCCCACAAGCGGGCAGCCCCAGCATTTT. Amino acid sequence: CASSVGRQPTSGQPQHF.

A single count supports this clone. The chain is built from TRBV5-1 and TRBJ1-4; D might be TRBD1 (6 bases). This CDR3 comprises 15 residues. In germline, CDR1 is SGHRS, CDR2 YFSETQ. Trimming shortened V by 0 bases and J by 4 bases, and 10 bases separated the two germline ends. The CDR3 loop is CASSLALGGNEKLFF. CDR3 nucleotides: TGCGCCAGCAGCTTGGCCCTAGGGGGTAATGAAAAACTGTTTTTT.

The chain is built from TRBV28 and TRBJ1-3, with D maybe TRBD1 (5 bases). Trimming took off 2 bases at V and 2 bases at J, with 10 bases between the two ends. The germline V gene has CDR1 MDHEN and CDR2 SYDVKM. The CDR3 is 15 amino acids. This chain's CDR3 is CASSLTRAAGNTIYF. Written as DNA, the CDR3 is TGTGCCAGCAGTTTAACCAGGGCGGCTGGAAACACCATATATTTT.

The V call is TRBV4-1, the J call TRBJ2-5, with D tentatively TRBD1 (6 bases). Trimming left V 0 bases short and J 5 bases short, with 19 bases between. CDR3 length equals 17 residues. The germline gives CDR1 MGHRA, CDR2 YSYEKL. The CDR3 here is CASSQDNRQGPRETQYF. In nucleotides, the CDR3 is TGCGCCAGCAGCCAAGATAACCGGCAGGGGCCCCGGGAGACCCAGTACTTC.

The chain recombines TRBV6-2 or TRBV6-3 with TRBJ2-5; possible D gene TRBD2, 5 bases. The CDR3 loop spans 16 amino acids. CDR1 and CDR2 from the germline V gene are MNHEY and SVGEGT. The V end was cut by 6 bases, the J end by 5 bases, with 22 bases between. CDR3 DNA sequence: TGTGCCAGCAGCGTAAGGAGTGGTAGAGGGTGGGAGACCCAGTACTTC. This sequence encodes CASSVRSGRGWETQYF.

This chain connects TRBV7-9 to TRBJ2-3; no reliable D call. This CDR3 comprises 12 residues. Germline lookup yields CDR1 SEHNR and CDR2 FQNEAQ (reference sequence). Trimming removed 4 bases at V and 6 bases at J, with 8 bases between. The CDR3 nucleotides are TGTGCCAGCAGCTCTCAAGAGGATACGCAGTATTTT. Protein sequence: CASSSQEDTQYF.

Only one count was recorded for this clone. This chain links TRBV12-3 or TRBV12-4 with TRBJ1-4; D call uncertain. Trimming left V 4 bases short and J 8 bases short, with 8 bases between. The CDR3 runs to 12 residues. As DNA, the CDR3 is TGTGCCAGCAGTTCAAACACGGAAAAACTGTTTTTT. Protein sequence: CASSSNTEKLFF.

The DNA of the CDR3 is TGTGCCAGCAGTGAAGGGACAGGGTATGAAAAACTGTTTTTT. This translates into CASSEGTGYEKLFF. This rearrangement joins TRBV6-1 to TRBJ1-4, with 8 bases fitting TRBD1. The CDR3 totals 14 residues. The V and J ends lost 1 base and 6 bases, in that order; junction bases with no gene match: 1. Germline V gene lookup returns CDR1 MNHNS and CDR2 SASEGT.

CDR3 amino acids: CATSGQYGYTF. The CDR3, as DNA: TGTGCCACCAGTGGGCAATACGGCTACACCTTC. This chain joins TRBV24-1 and TRBJ1-2; D is unclear. This CDR3 has 11 amino acids. CDR1 KGHDR and CDR2 SFDVKD come from the germline V gene. V lost 5 bases and J lost 8, with 8 bases in between.